The sample holds a few counts of the clone carrying this T cell receptor (beta chain). The CDR3 length is 14 residues. Germline-derived CDR1 and CDR2 are MNHNY and SVGAGI (reference sequence). V gave up 7 bases and J gave up 1 base, with 13 bases separating them. The data stem from a study of tumor-infiltrating lymphocytes in primary liver carcinoma. The authors made TCR beta cDNA from around 500 ng total RNA with a constant-region primer. Slightly modified ARM-PCR with three nested multiplex PCR rounds yielded TCR beta libraries. The opening two PCR rounds, around 9 cycles each, paired TRBV1-TRBV30 forward primers with a C-beta reverse primer. MiXCR, run by TCRdb on the multiplex PCR reads, gives a single entry per CDR3 protein. The top ten clones hold 72% of a sample with 150,000 to 200,000 distinct CDR3 sequences, about 60% of them seen once. Blood RNA was derived from unsorted whole blood, and germline DNA was extracted too.

The material sequenced was peripheral blood. The receptor was isolated from a man aged 40-55 years with primary liver carcinoma and hepatitis B virus infection. The chain couples TRBV6-6 to TRBJ2-5, with D hard to call. The CDR3 loop is CASTRTEIQETQYF. The CDR3 DNA sequence: TGTGCCAGCACCCGGACGGAAATCCAAGAGACCCAGTACTTC.